The rows below give T cell receptor beta chains drawn from one sample of a study of tumor and adjacent non-tumor tissue in lung cancer. Each CDR3 protein is one row after TCRdb ran MiXCR on the multiplex PCR reads. The sample includes 90,000 to 110,000 distinct CDR3 sequences, around 57% of them seen just once. The sequenced material came from distant non-tumor lung tissue. These receptors were collected from a man in his sixties with non-small cell lung cancer. Each CDR3 is given with its conserved first and last residue. D genes are given only for firm matches. Size is stated for part of the rows, as once, few or many counts, or as a class when the clone is expanded.

clone_size j_call d_call v_call cdr3_aa cdr3_nt
. TRBJ2-5 . TRBV28 CASSFRGGAQYF TGTGCCAGCAGTTTTAGGGGGGGGGCCCAGTACTTC
. TRBJ2-1 . TRBV25-1 CASHLEGNEQFF TGTGCCAGCCACCTGGAGGGAAATGAGCAGTTCTTC
many TRBJ2-2 . TRBV7-8 CASSLVAGGELFF TGTGCCAGCAGCTTAGTTGCAGGGGGGGAGCTGTTTTTT
. TRBJ2-5 TRBD2 TRBV2 CASRVAGLETQYF TGTGCCAGCAGAGTAGCGGGACTAGAGACCCAGTACTTC
. TRBJ1-3 TRBD1 TRBV29-1 CSVGAGQHFENTIYF TGCAGCGTTGGAGCGGGACAGCACTTTGAAAACACCATATATTTT
. TRBJ1-1 . TRBV20-1 CSTRASGRMNTEAFF TGCAGTACTAGGGCCTCGGGACGGATGAACACTGAAGCTTTCTTT
many TRBJ2-1 . TRBV4-2 CASSQEDFGEQFF TGTGCCAGCAGCCAAGAGGACTTTGGTGAGCAGTTCTTC
many TRBJ2-3 . TRBV6-5 CASSYYSGQSGDTQYF TGTGCCAGCAGTTACTACTCCGGGCAGTCCGGGGATACGCAGTATTTT
. TRBJ2-3 . TRBV7-8 CASSLDSWGPDTQYF TGTGCCAGCAGCTTAGACTCGTGGGGGCCGGATACCCAGTATTTT
few TRBJ2-3 TRBD2 TRBV11-2 CASSSSGRAFEDTQYF TGTGCCAGCAGCAGTAGCGGGAGGGCCTTTGAGGATACGCAGTATTTT
. TRBJ2-2 . TRBV11-1 CAFRTTQTGELFF TGTGCATTTCGTACGACACAAACCGGGGAGCTGTTTTTT
. TRBJ2-3 . TRBV6-1 CVSSELGDHGDTQYF TGTGTCAGCAGTGAATTAGGGGACCATGGAGATACGCAGTATTTT
. TRBJ2-6 . TRBV5-1 CASSLGLAYGANVLTF TGCGCCAGCAGCTTGGGGTTGGCTTATGGGGCCAATGTCCTGACTTTC
many TRBJ2-3 . TRBV20-1 CSARDLTVDTQYF TGCAGTGCTAGAGATCTGACAGTAGATACGCAGTATTTT
. TRBJ2-7 TRBD2 TRBV11-2 CASSLVGSGRAGTYNEQYF TGTGCCAGCAGCCTGGTGGGTAGCGGGAGGGCCGGCACCTACAATGAGCAGTACTTC
many TRBJ2-3 TRBD2 TRBV5-6 CASSTLAGGWTDTQYF TGTGCCAGCAGCACGTTAGCGGGGGGATGGACAGATACGCAGTATTTT
. TRBJ2-1 TRBD2 TRBV4-2 CASCHHLRLAGEANEQFF TGTGCCAGCTGCCATCATCTTCGACTAGCGGGAGAAGCAAATGAGCAGTTTTTC
. TRBJ2-7 TRBD2 TRBV12-3/TRBV12-4 CTSSSFRTSKSYEQYF TGTACCAGCAGTTCCTTTAGGACTAGTAAATCCTACGAGCAGTACTTC
. TRBJ2-3 . TRBV5-1 CASSLSGTATSTDKQYF TGCGCCAGCAGCTTGAGTGGGACAGCTACTAGCACAGATAAGCAGTATTTT
. TRBJ2-7 TRBD1 TRBV10-3 CAISKGQGGYEQYF TGTGCCATCAGCAAGGGACAGGGGGGCTACGAACAGTACTTC
many TRBJ2-6 . TRBV10-2 CASSETGPGSGANVLTF TGCGCCAGCAGTGAAACCGGCCCCGGCTCTGGGGCCAACGTCCTGACTTTC
. TRBJ1-1 . TRBV10-3 CAVSLNMGPNTEAFF TGTGCCGTCAGTCTGAACATGGGGCCGAACACTGAAGCTTTCTTT
many TRBJ2-2 . TRBV4-3 CASSQDGRSGELFF TGCGCCAGCAGCCAAGACGGCAGGAGTGGGGAGCTGTTTTTT
many TRBJ2-1 . TRBV5-1 CASSLGFVGDEQFF TGCGCCAGCAGTTTGGGGTTCGTGGGGGATGAGCAGTTCTTC
once TRBJ2-6 . TRBV10-2 CTSSGGNAISGAYVLTF TGCACCAGCAGTGGAGGAAACGCGATCTCTGGGGCCTACGTCCTAACTTTC
. TRBJ2-1 TRBD2 TRBV7-2 CASSPGLAGANEQFF TGTGCCAGCAGCCCCGGACTAGCGGGGGCCAATGAGCAGTTCTTC
. TRBJ2-7 . TRBV20-1 CSARPPSYEQCF TGCAGTGCTAGGCCGCCGTCCTACGAGCAGTGCTTC
many TRBJ1-1 . TRBV4-1 CASSQVAGLDTEAFF TGCGCCAGCAGCCAAGTCGCAGGGCTGGACACTGAAGCTTTCTTT
once TRBJ2-1 . TRBV6-1 CASSQYWGQAF TGTGCCAGCAGTCAGTACTGGGGACAAGCCTTC
. TRBJ2-7 . TRBV7-9 CASSVQTAQQYF TGTGCCAGCAGCGTCCAGACAGCCCAGCAGTACTTC
. TRBJ1-5 . TRBV6-6 CASSSGAGVNGNQPQHF TGTGCCAGCAGTTCCGGGGCAGGTGTTAATGGCAATCAGCCCCAGCATTTT
large TRBJ2-3 TRBD2 TRBV29-1 CSVQGTSGNTDTQYF TGCAGCGTGCAAGGGACTAGCGGAAACACAGATACGCAGTATTTT
. TRBJ2-1 TRBD2 TRBV12-3/TRBV12-4 CASSLKLADYNEQFF TGTGCCAGCAGTTTAAAACTAGCGGATTACAATGAGCAGTTCTTC
few TRBJ2-7 TRBD2 TRBV7-9 CASSPGNGGSGRPDEQYF TGTGCCAGCAGCCCGGGGAATGGAGGGAGCGGGAGGCCCGACGAGCAGTACTTC
many TRBJ2-2 TRBD2 TRBV20-1 CSARDLRSGTNTGELFF TGCAGTGCTAGAGATCTCCGTAGCGGGACGAACACCGGGGAGCTGTTTTTT
. TRBJ2-7 . TRBV28 CASRFGQGSSRGYEQYF TGTGCCAGCAGATTCGGGCAGGGGAGTTCACGGGGCTACGAGCAGTACTTC
. TRBJ2-5 . TRBV29-1 CSVKGPRGSQYF TGCAGCGTGAAAGGTCCCAGGGGTTCCCAGTACTTC
. TRBJ1-1 TRBD1 TRBV20-1 CNARDWTGENTEAFF TGCAATGCTAGAGATTGGACAGGAGAGAACACTGAAGCTTTCTTT
. TRBJ1-5 . TRBV6-5 CASRSVSSNNNQPQHF TGTGCCAGTAGGTCTGTTAGTTCCAATAACAATCAGCCCCAGCATTTT
. TRBJ2-6 . TRBV4-3 CASSQYSSGANALTF TGCGCCAGCAGCCAGTACAGTTCTGGGGCCAACGCCCTGACTTTC
. TRBJ2-1 . TRBV7-9 CASSLARGVGDNEQFF TGTGCCAGCAGCTTAGCAAGAGGGGTGGGAGACAATGAGCAGTTCTTC
many TRBJ2-1 TRBD1 TRBV11-2 CASSAYGQGTNEQFF TGTGCCAGCAGCGCCTACGGACAGGGAACCAATGAGCAGTTCTTC
once TRBJ1-5 TRBD1 TRBV19 CASSNGQARNHPQHF TGTGCCAGTAGTAATGGACAGGCTCGTAATCATCCCCAGCATTTT
. TRBJ2-5 TRBD2 TRBV11-2 CASGPRTSGVGETQYF TGTGCTAGCGGCCCCCGTACTAGCGGGGTGGGGGAGACACAGTACTTC
. TRBJ2-2 . TRBV11-3 CASSPEEFTGELLF TGCGCCAGCAGCCCCGAGGAGTTCACCGGGGAGCTGCTTTTT
many TRBJ1-5 TRBD1 TRBV4-2 CASSQDPGQGAYQPQHF TGTGCCAGCAGCCAAGATCCGGGCCAGGGGGCTTATCAGCCCCAGCATTTT
. TRBJ2-7 . TRBV29-1 CRVGRQGSHERYF TGCAGAGTCGGAAGGCAGGGGTCCCACGAGCGGTACTTC
many TRBJ1-6 . TRBV6-6 CASSYGSYNSPLHF TGTGCCAGCAGCTACGGCTCCTATAATTCACCCCTCCACTTT
many TRBJ1-1 TRBD1 TRBV6-1 CASSEVPGGLNTEAFF TGTGCCAGCAGTGAAGTGCCAGGGGGGTTGAACACTGAAGCTTTCTTT
. TRBJ2-5 . TRBV5-6 CASSLWAERRQGTQYF TGTGCCAGCAGCTTGTGGGCGGAGCGCCGCCAAGGGACCCAGTACTTC
. TRBJ2-7 . TRBV11-2 CDSSLEGAKSEQYF TGTGACAGCAGCTTAGAAGGGGCCAAATCTGAGCAGTACTTC
. TRBJ2-1 . TRBV6-5 CASSSIQSSYNEQFF TGTGCCAGCAGCTCGATTCAGAGCTCCTACAATGAGCAGTTCTTC
. TRBJ2-7 TRBD2 TRBV28 CASRRDYISYEQYF TGTGCCAGCAGGAGGGACTACATCTCCTACGAGCAGTACTTC
many TRBJ2-5 TRBD2 TRBV4-1 CASSQSPSGGLEAQYF TGCGCCAGCAGCCAGTCCCCTTCGGGGGGGCTGGAGGCCCAGTACTTC
. TRBJ2-3 . TRBV12-3/TRBV12-4 CASSLLSLKTGALIDTQYF TGTGCCAGTAGTCTATTATCCCTAAAGACGGGAGCCCTCATAGATACGCAGTATTTT
. TRBJ1-1 . TRBV12-3/TRBV12-4 CASSLACDVGTEAFF TGTGCTAGCAGTTTAGCGTGTGACGTTGGCACTGAAGCTTTCTTT
. TRBJ1-6 TRBD1 TRBV20-1 CSARTTGGGENSPLRF TGCAGTGCGAGGACGACAGGGGGCGGTGAAAATTCACCCCTCCGCTTT